This passage covers 8 T cell receptor beta chains from one sample sequenced in a study of early stage breast cancer tumors. Sequenced by immunoSEQ multiplex PCR; TCRdb stores in-frame clones only, minus some. The sample has 50,000 to 75,000 clones, over 60% seen once; the top ten hold more than 3%. Sequenced sample: blood. These TCRs come from a person aged 25 to 39 with breast cancer.

This rearrangement joins TRBV4-2 to TRBJ2-5, with 11 bases lining up with TRBD2. Germline values: CDR1 LGHNA, CDR2 YNFKEQ. The CDR3 is 16 residues long. V was pared by 2 bases and J by 0 bases, with 2 bases of the junction left unmatched. CDR3 loop: CASSQSSGGYQETQYF. The CDR3 nucleotides read TGTGCCAGCAGCCAATCTAGCGGGGGGTACCAAGAGACCCAGTACTTC.

The count of this clone is one. This chain uses TRBV7-9 with TRBJ1-5, with 9 bases lining up with TRBD1. V gave up 0 bases and J gave up 4 bases; unmatched junction bases: 4. Germline loops: CDR1 SEHNR, CDR2 FQNEAQ (reference sequence). CDR3 length: 16 residues. The DNA of the CDR3 is TGTGCCAGCAGCTTAGCGACAGGGGGAGGAAATCAGCCCCAGCATTTT. Translated, it gives CASSLATGGGNQPQHF. Full variable domain (remainder filled in from reference TRBV7-9 and TRBJ1-5): DTGVSQNPRHKITKRGQNVTFRCDPISEHNRLYWYRQTLGQGPEFLTYFQNEAQLEKSRLLSDRFSAERPKGSFSTLEIQRTEQGDSAMYLCASSLATGGGNQPQHFGDGTRLSIL.

The chain has TRBV2 and TRBJ2-1; tentatively, D is TRBD2 (6 bases). Trimming took off 1 base at V and 2 bases at J, with 9 bases between the two ends. There are 15 residues in the CDR3. Germline CDR1 is SNHLY and CDR2 is FYNNEI. The CDR3 nucleotides read TGTGCCAGCAGTGAAGGGAGGGTCGCCTACAATGAGCAGTTCTTC. Translation: CASSEGRVAYNEQFF. Variable domain in full (rest from reference TRBV2 and TRBJ2-1): EPEVTQTPSHQVTQMGQEVILRCVPISNHLYFYWYRQILGQKVEFLVSFYNNEISEKSEIFDDQFSVERPDGSNFTLKIRSTKLEDSAMYFCASSEGRVAYNEQFFGPGTRLTVL.

The rearrangement joins TRBV7-6 to TRBJ2-1; 11 bases map to TRBD2. V lost 7 bases and J lost 0; bases outside the gene matches: 11. This CDR3 spans 18 amino acids. Germline V gene sequence: CDR1 SGHVS, CDR2 FNYEAQ. CDR3 residues: CASNLGASGRTSYNEQFF. The DNA for the CDR3 is TGTGCCAGCAACCTAGGGGCTAGCGGGAGGACCTCCTACAATGAGCAGTTCTTC.

J is TRBJ1-6 and V is TRBV6-5, with unresolved D. Germline V gene data show CDR1 as MNHEY and CDR2 as SVGAGI. The V end lost 2 bases, the J end lost 6 bases, and 2 bases lay between the germline ends. The CDR3 is 12 residues long. Written as DNA, the CDR3 is TGTGCCAGCAGTTACCCTAATTCACCCCTCCACTTT. Translating gives CASSYPNSPLHF.

V gene TRBV2 combines with J gene TRBJ2-7; D perhaps matches TRBD1 (6 bases). The ends were cut back, 6 bases at V and 2 bases at J, with 20 bases in the middle. Germline-derived CDR1 and CDR2 are SNHLY and FYNNEI. The CDR3 contains 16 residues. The CDR3 DNA reads as TGTGCCAGCAGGGGTAGGACAGCCAAAGTTCCCTACGAGCAGTACTTC. It specifies CASRGRTAKVPYEQYF.

This chain joins TRBV7-6 and TRBJ2-3; 7 nucleotides match TRBD2. CDR1 SGHVS and CDR2 FNYEAQ come from the germline V gene. Unmatched junction bases numbered 7, after V lost 4 bases and J lost 3 bases. The CDR3 sequence is 15 residues long. This chain's CDR3 is CASSSWGEGTDTQYF. Here the CDR3 DNA reads TGTGCCAGCAGCTCGTGGGGGGAGGGAACAGATACGCAGTATTTT.

This chain joins TRBV7-2 and TRBJ1-5; D unresolved. The CDR3 runs to 12 residues. V lost 5 bases and J lost 6, with 8 bases in between. Germline V gives CDR1 SGHTA, CDR2 FQGNSA. The DNA for the CDR3 is TGTGCCAGCAGCGACGATTTTCAGCCCCAGCATTTT. Its translation: CASSDDFQPQHF.